This passage covers 29 T cell receptor beta chains from one sample sequenced in a study of cytomegalovirus exposure and HLA in healthy donors. The PCR was carried out with 60 Vbeta primers and 13 Jbeta primers. The table came from immunoSEQ multiplex PCR; TCRdb's copy has only in-frame clones and leaves some out. The sample gives about 100,000 clones, 70% to 80% of which show up once; about 2.3% is in the top ten. Source material: PBMCs. These receptors were taken from a man aged 18 to 30 in good health and CMV-seronegative.

The chain has TRBV10-1 and TRBJ1-5; 8 bases align to TRBD1. This CDR3 has 16 residues. V lost 6 bases, J lost 4 bases, and 11 bases stayed unmatched. Germline loops: CDR1 WNHNN, CDR2 SYGVQD (reference sequence). CDR3 bases: TGCGCCAGCAGCGCCCCCACGGACAGGGCTAATCAGCCCCAGCATTTT. Protein product: CASSAPTDRANQPQHF.

CDR3 sequence: CASSLTGATEDTQYF. The DNA of the CDR3 is TGTGCCAGCAGCTTGACAGGAGCAACCGAGGATACGCAGTATTTT. V is TRBV7-2 and J is TRBJ2-3; perhaps TRBD1 as D (6 bases). From germline, CDR1 is SGHTA and CDR2 FQGNSA. This CDR3 has 15 amino acids. Trimming removed 3 bases at V and 6 bases at J, with 16 bases between.

The V and J genes are TRBV7-9 and TRBJ2-1, with D possibly TRBD1 on 6 matching bases. Deletions cut 5 bases from V and 7 bases from J, with 15 bases between. CDR1 is SEHNR, CDR2 FQNEAQ, per germline (reference sequence). This CDR3 is 14 amino acids long. This chain's CDR3 is CASSPPQGSNEQFF. In DNA, the CDR3 is TGTGCCAGCAGCCCCCCTCAGGGGAGTAATGAGCAGTTCTTC. The variable domain in full, completed from reference TRBV7-9 and TRBJ2-1, reads DTGVSQNPRHKITKRGQNVTFRCDPISEHNRLYWYRQTLGQGPEFLTYFQNEAQLEKSRLLSDRFSAERPKGSFSTLEIQRTEQGDSAMYLCASSPPQGSNEQFFGPGTRLTVL.

The rearrangement joins TRBV28 to TRBJ2-7; a weak D match, TRBD2 (6 bases). V was clipped by 2 bases and J by 3 bases, with 11 bases between them. The CDR3 runs to 14 residues. Germline assignment: CDR1 MDHEN and CDR2 SYDVKM. CDR3 sequence reads: CASSLTGGLYEQYF. The CDR3 DNA reads TGTGCCAGCAGTTTAACCGGGGGTCTCTACGAGCAGTACTTC.

The chain links TRBV5-4 to TRBJ1-1; D might be TRBD1 (5 bases). The V end lost 4 bases, the J end lost 6 bases, and 16 bases lay between the germline ends. There are 14 residues in the CDR3. Germline V gene data show CDR1 as SGHNT and CDR2 as YYREEE (reference sequence). This CDR3 is CASSPSGGRAEAFF. CDR3 coding DNA: TGTGCCAGCAGCCCGTCGGGGGGTAGGGCTGAAGCTTTCTTT. The full variable domain, its missing parts supplied by reference TRBV5-4 and TRBJ1-1, is ETGVTQSPTHLIKTRGQQVTLRCSSQSGHNTVSWYQQALGQGPQFIFQYYREEENGRGNFPPRFSGLQFPNYSSELNVNALELDDSALYLCASSPSGGRAEAFFGQGTRLTVV.

The chain links TRBV19 to TRBJ1-5; TRBD1 agrees at 11 bases. Germline V CDR1 and CDR2: LNHDA, SQIVND (reference sequence). This CDR3 has 15 amino acids. V shed 5 bases, J shed 4 bases, and the junction held 4 bases outside the gene matches. The CDR3 DNA follows: TGTGCCAGTAGTGCCGGGACAGGGGGAAATCAGCCCCAGCATTTT. Its protein is CASSAGTGGNQPQHF.

The chain couples TRBV15 to TRBJ1-5; 10 nucleotides line up with TRBD1. Germline V gives CDR1 LNHNV, CDR2 YYDKDF (reference sequence). This CDR3 region has 14 residues. The V and J ends lost 6 bases and 4 bases, in that order; junction bases with no gene match: 3. Written as DNA, the CDR3 is TGTGCCACCAGGAGACAGGGGGCGAATCAGCCCCAGCATTTT. Protein: CATRRQGANQPQHF. Using reference TRBV15 and TRBJ1-5 for the parts outside the CDR3, the full variable domain is DAMVIQNPRYQVTQFGKPVTLSCSQTLNHNVMYWYQQKSSQAPKLLFHYYDKDFNNEADTPDNFQSRRPNTSFCFLDIRSPGLGDTAMYLCATRRQGANQPQHFGDGTRLSIL.

The V call is TRBV9, the J call TRBJ2-3; TRBD2 matches at 12 bases. CDR1 is SGDLS, CDR2 YYNGEE, per germline. V lost 0 bases and J lost 6; bases outside the gene matches: 2. The CDR3 sequence is 15 residues long. The CDR3 nucleotides read TGTGCCAGCAGCGTAGCTAGCGGGGGGGCGGATACGCAGTATTTT. Its translation: CASSVASGGADTQYF.

This clone appeared a few times. The CDR3 nucleotides are TGTGCCAGCAGCTGGACCCAGGGGGGGGCCAACGTCCTGACTTTC. Amino acids: CASSWTQGGANVLTF. This chain joins TRBV5-8 and TRBJ2-6; D possibly corresponds to TRBD1 (6 bases). The V gene's germline CDR1 is SGHTS and CDR2 YDEGEE. CDR3 size: 15 residues. V was clipped by 3 bases and J by 4 bases, with 11 bases between them.

This CDR3 reads CATSKEDRGLGVTQYF. The CDR3 bases are TGTGCCACCAGCAAGGAGGACAGGGGGCTGGGAGTGACCCAGTACTTC. The rearrangement links TRBV15 to TRBJ2-5, with TRBD1 matching 11 bases. The J segment lost 7 bases and the V segment lost 4 bases, leaving 11 bases of the junction unmatched. This CDR3 spans 16 amino acids. The V gene's germline CDR1 is LNHNV and CDR2 YYDKDF (reference sequence).

The rearrangement joins TRBV25-1 to TRBJ1-6; no definite D call. CDR3 size: 14 residues. Trimming stripped 6 bases from V and 14 bases from J, with 20 bases between. Per germline, CDR1 MGHDK and CDR2 SYGVNS. CDR3 DNA: TGTGCCAGCAGCGAGGTGGCCCAACCGGGATCCCTCCACTTT. As protein: CASSEVAQPGSLHF.

The count of this clone is one. The chain recombines TRBV15 with TRBJ2-5; D is unresolved. Trimming removed 3 bases at V and 3 bases at J, with 2 bases between. The CDR3 loop spans 11 amino acids. Germline CDR1 is LNHNV and CDR2 is YYDKDF (reference sequence). The CDR3 DNA reads TGTGCCACCAGCAGTAAAGAGACCCAGTACTTC. The encoded protein is CATSSKETQYF. Filled out from reference TRBV15 and TRBJ2-5, the complete variable domain reads DAMVIQNPRYQVTQFGKPVTLSCSQTLNHNVMYWYQQKSSQAPKLLFHYYDKDFNNEADTPDNFQSRRPNTSFCFLDIRSPGLGDTAMYLCATSSKETQYFGPGTRLLVL.

The V and J genes are TRBV5-8 and TRBJ2-7, with TRBD2 as a possible D gene (5 bases). CDR3 length: 14 residues. V shed 0 bases and J shed 9 bases, with 16 bases lying between them. The V gene's germline CDR1 is SGHTS and CDR2 YDEGEE. CDR3 loop: CASSLAETNPLQYF. CDR3 sequence (DNA): TGTGCCAGCAGCTTGGCCGAGACTAACCCGCTGCAGTACTTC.

This chain joins TRBV5-1 and TRBJ2-2, with 7 bases fitting TRBD1. Germline V lookup: CDR1 SGHRS, CDR2 YFSETQ. CDR3 size: 16 residues. The trim removed 4 bases at V and 2 bases at J, leaving 8 bases unmatched. The CDR3 nucleotides are TGCGCCAGCAGCGGGAACAGGGGCCCTAACACCGGGGAGCTGTTTTTT. Protein: CASSGNRGPNTGELFF.

The V call is TRBV4-1, the J call TRBJ2-1; possible D gene TRBD1, 6 bases. The CDR3 totals 17 residues. V lost 1 base to trimming and J lost 4 bases, with 17 bases between them. CDR1 MGHRA and CDR2 YSYEKL come from the germline V gene. The CDR3 region has the DNA TGCGCCAGCAGCCAAGGAGTGCATGGGGGCGGTTACAATGAGCAGTTCTTC. Translated: CASSQGVHGGGYNEQFF.

Concerning this clone itself: An end of the junction does not agree with germline; a read error may underlie this. V is TRBV7-9 and J is TRBJ2-6; D is perhaps TRBD1 (6 bases). CDR1 and CDR2 (germline): SEHNR, FQNEAQ (reference sequence). The CDR3 has 19 amino acids. The CDR3 region is CSSSFSGVFFRSGANVLTF. The CDR3 coding sequence is TGTTCCAGCAGCTTCTCAGGGGTTTTTTTTAGATCTGGGGCCAACGTCCTGACTTTC.

The chain uses TRBV5-1 and TRBJ1-1; the D gene is possibly TRBD1 (6 bases). Trimming removed 3 bases at V and 1 base at J, with 10 bases between. The germline V gene has CDR1 SGHRS and CDR2 YFSETQ. This CDR3 spans 14 amino acids. CDR3 in amino acids: CASSSPTGNTEAFF. As DNA, the CDR3 is TGCGCCAGCAGCTCGCCGACAGGGAACACTGAAGCTTTCTTT.

This clone was picked up a small number of times. The rearrangement links TRBV28 to TRBJ1-5; TRBD1 agrees at 8 bases. The CDR3 is 15 residues long. The V gene's germline CDR1 is MDHEN and CDR2 SYDVKM. The junction had 3 bases not matched to a gene; V was cut back by 3 bases and J by 2 bases. The CDR3 loop is CASSFPDRGNQPQHF. The CDR3 DNA reads TGTGCCAGCAGTTTCCCGGACAGGGGCAATCAGCCCCAGCATTTT.

This sequence joins TRBV27 and TRBJ2-1, with 9 bases matching TRBD2. Germline trimming cut 5 bases from V and 9 bases from J; bases unmatched to any gene: 8. Per the germline V gene, CDR1 is MNHEY and CDR2 is SMNVEV (reference sequence). The CDR3 sequence is 14 residues long. The CDR3 nucleotides are TGTGCCAGCAGTCTGCGGGGGGGCCAGGTTGAGCAGTTCTTC. Encoded protein: CASSLRGGQVEQFF.

The chain couples TRBV19 to TRBJ2-5; no definite D call. V was cut by 8 bases and J by 5 bases, with 15 bases left in between. The CDR3 contains 13 residues. Germline CDR1 reads LNHDA; CDR2 reads SQIVND (reference sequence). The CDR3 nucleotides are TGTGCCAGTGGTGGTGTGCGAGGTGAGACCCAGTACTTC. It encodes CASGGVRGETQYF.

CDR3 sequence reads: CASSQDLHKTGLAGGYNEQYF. For the CDR3, the DNA is TGTGCCAGCAGCCAAGACCTACACAAAACGGGACTAGCGGGGGGCTACAACGAGCAGTACTTC. This chain links TRBV4-2 with TRBJ2-7; 15 bases match TRBD2. This CDR3 is built from 21 residues. Trimming at V came to 0 bases and at J to 5 bases, leaving 17 bases not matched to a gene. The germline gives CDR1 LGHNA, CDR2 YNFKEQ.

The V and J genes are TRBV20-1 and TRBJ2-5; D unresolved. Gene TRBJ2-7 matches the end of the DNA better, so the J call may be wrong. Per germline, CDR1 DFQATT and CDR2 SNEGSKA (reference sequence). This CDR3 contains 10 residues. Here the CDR3 reads CSATSYEQYF. In DNA form, the CDR3 reads TGCAGTGCTACCTCCTACGAGCAGTACTTC.

The chain uses TRBV25-1 and TRBJ2-7; D is perhaps TRBD1 (6 bases). CDR3 length: 13 amino acids. V lost 7 bases and J lost 3, with 13 bases in between. Germline V gene sequence: CDR1 MGHDK, CDR2 SYGVNS. CDR3: CASTRQAGYEQYF. The CDR3 DNA reads TGTGCCAGCACCCGACAGGCGGGCTACGAGCAGTACTTC.

This sequence joins TRBV7-9 and TRBJ2-2; 8 nucleotides agree with TRBD1. Germline lookup yields CDR1 SEHNR and CDR2 FQNEAQ (reference sequence). There are 16 residues in the CDR3. V gave up 5 bases and J gave up 0 bases; unmatched junction bases: 5. The CDR3 sequence: CASSKIQGANTGELFF. DNA of the CDR3: TGTGCCAGCAGCAAAATACAGGGGGCGAACACCGGGGAGCTGTTTTTT.

The chain has TRBV19 and TRBJ2-4, with TRBD1 matching 10 bases. The CDR3 contains 16 residues. V dropped 3 bases and J dropped 2; count of bases not matched to a gene: 4. Looked up from germline, CDR1 is LNHDA and CDR2 is SQIVND (reference sequence). The CDR3 protein is CASSIGTGATKNIQYF. CDR3 nucleotides: TGTGCCAGTAGTATCGGGACAGGGGCGACCAAAAACATTCAGTACTTC. The full variable domain, rest sourced from reference TRBV19 and TRBJ2-4, is DGGITQSPKYLFRKEGQNVTLSCEQNLNHDAMYWYRQDPGQGLRLIYYSQIVNDFQKGDIAEGYSVSREKKESFPLTVTSAQKNPTAFYLCASSIGTGATKNIQYFGAGTRLSVL.

This clone was seen once. This sequence joins TRBV5-1 and TRBJ2-7; tentatively, D is TRBD2 (6 bases). V lost 0 bases, J lost 5 bases, and 15 bases lay in between. Germline V gene lookup returns CDR1 SGHRS and CDR2 YFSETQ. CDR3 length: 15 residues. The chain's CDR3 is CASSLVRRGKDEQYF. The CDR3 DNA sequence: TGCGCCAGCAGCTTGGTCCGCCGGGGGAAAGACGAGCAGTACTTC.

This clone has only a few counts. The V call is TRBV10-3, the J call TRBJ2-7; D is possibly TRBD2 (5 bases). There are 14 residues in the CDR3. V was clipped by 0 bases and J by 3 bases, with 9 bases between them. Per germline, CDR1 ENHRY and CDR2 SYGVKD. The CDR3 sequence: CAISESRAVYEQYF. The CDR3 nucleotides are TGTGCCATCAGTGAGTCGAGGGCGGTCTACGAGCAGTACTTC.

In the case of this clone: Compared with germline, one end of the junction differs, possibly owing to a read error. The chain recombines TRBV5-1 with TRBJ1-4; no clear D gene. Germline CDR1 is SGHRS and CDR2 is YFSETQ. CDR3 length: 14 residues. In DNA, the CDR3 is TGCGCCAGCAGCCGGAGTTCGACTAGTGAAAAACTGTTTTTT. This codes for CASSRSSTSEKLFF.

This chain links TRBV18 with TRBJ2-5; 8 bases match TRBD1. Per germline, CDR1 KGHSH and CDR2 LQKENI. J was trimmed by 11 bases and V by 6 bases; bases with no gene match: 11. CDR3 length: 13 residues. CDR3 in DNA: TGTGCCAGCTCGCCTAAGTCGACAGGGGAGCAGTACTTC. Its protein is CASSPKSTGEQYF.